The subject of this entry is one T cell receptor (beta chain). Germline V gives CDR1 SGDLS, CDR2 YYNGEE. This CDR3 is 15 amino acids long. Trimming at V came to 2 bases and at J to 4 bases, leaving 6 bases not matched to a gene. These data originate in a study of control samples from healthy donors and cancer patients. The data were produced by immunoSEQ multiplex PCR, yet TCRdb's version contains in-frame clones alone and is incomplete. The table lists over 85,000 clones, about four fifths of them singletons. The chain joins TRBV9 to TRBJ2-3; 8 nucleotides match TRBD2. This receptor was taken from a man aged 65-85 years with lung cancer. Sequenced sample: PBMCs. DNA of the CDR3: TGTGCCAGCAGCGTTAGCGGGGTCGGGGCAGATACGCAGTATTTT. Protein product: CASSVSGVGADTQYF.